These 2 T cell receptor beta chains share one sample of origin, sequenced in a study of T-cell reconstitution after alpha-beta-depleted transplantation in children. Preparing the TCRbeta library involved the use of unique molecular identifiers. Each CDR3 protein gets one entry after TCRdb re-called the PCR reads with MiXCR. This table holds around 600,000 distinct CDR3 sequences, roughly 15% found once. Specimen: PBMCs from the stem cell graft donor, collected from the stem cell graft. The receptor set was obtained from a human donor who donated a stem cell graft to a child with acute myeloid leukemia.

This clonotype was counted ten times or more. The chain combines TRBV7-2 with TRBJ2-1, with D possibly being TRBD1 or TRBD2 (5 bases each). V lost 5 bases and J lost 9, with 14 bases in between. The CDR3 contains 13 residues. Germline loops: CDR1 SGHTA, CDR2 FQGNSA. The DNA for the CDR3 is TGTGCCAGCAGCGAACTTACGGGACCTGAGCAGTTCTTC. Translated, it gives CASSELTGPEQFF.

This clonotype was seen ten or more times. The chain links TRBV7-2 to TRBJ2-5, with D tentatively TRBD1 or TRBD2 (5 bases each). In germline, CDR1 is SGHTA, CDR2 FQGNSA. Trimming took off 0 bases at V and 2 bases at J, with 13 bases between the two ends. The CDR3 is 16 amino acids. The CDR3 spells CASSLAGVRGQETQYF. CDR3 nucleotides: TGTGCCAGCAGCTTAGCGGGGGTCCGAGGGCAAGAGACCCAGTACTTC.